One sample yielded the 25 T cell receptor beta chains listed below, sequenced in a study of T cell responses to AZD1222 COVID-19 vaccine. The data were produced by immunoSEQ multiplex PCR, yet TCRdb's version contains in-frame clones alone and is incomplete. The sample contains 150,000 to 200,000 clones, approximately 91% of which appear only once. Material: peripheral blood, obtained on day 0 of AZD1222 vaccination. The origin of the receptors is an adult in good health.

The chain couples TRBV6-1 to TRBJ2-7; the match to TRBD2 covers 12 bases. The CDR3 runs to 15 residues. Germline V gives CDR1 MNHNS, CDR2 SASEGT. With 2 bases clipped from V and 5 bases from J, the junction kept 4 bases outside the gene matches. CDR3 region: CASSEWASGRDEQYF. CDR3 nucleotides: TGTGCCAGCAGTGAATGGGCTAGCGGGAGGGACGAGCAGTACTTC.

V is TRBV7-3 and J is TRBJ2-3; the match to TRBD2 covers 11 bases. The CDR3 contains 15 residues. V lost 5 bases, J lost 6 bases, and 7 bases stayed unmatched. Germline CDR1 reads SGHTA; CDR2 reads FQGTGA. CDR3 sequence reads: CASSILAGGPDTQYF. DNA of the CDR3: TGTGCCAGCAGCATCCTAGCGGGGGGACCCGATACGCAGTATTTT.

The CDR3 protein is CASSATPGQGAGETQYF. CDR3 bases: TGTGCCAGCAGCGCGACCCCGGGACAGGGGGCTGGGGAGACCCAGTACTTC. The V and J genes are TRBV9 and TRBJ2-5; 12 bases are a match to TRBD1. The ends lost 3 bases at V and 5 bases at J; junction bases unmatched: 11. The germline V gene encodes CDR1 SGDLS and CDR2 YYNGEE. This CDR3 is 17 amino acids long.

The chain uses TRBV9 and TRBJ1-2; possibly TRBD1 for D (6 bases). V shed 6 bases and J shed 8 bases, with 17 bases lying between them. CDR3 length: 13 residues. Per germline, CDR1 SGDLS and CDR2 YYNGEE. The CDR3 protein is CASKSGAFAGYTF. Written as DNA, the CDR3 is TGTGCCAGCAAATCAGGGGCATTCGCCGGCTACACCTTC.

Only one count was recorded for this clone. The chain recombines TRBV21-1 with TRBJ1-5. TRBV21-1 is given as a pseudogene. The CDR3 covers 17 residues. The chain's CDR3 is CASSKEENWGVGQPQHF. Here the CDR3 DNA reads TGTGCCAGCAGCAAAGAAGAGAACTGGGGAGTAGGACAGCCCCAGCATTTT.

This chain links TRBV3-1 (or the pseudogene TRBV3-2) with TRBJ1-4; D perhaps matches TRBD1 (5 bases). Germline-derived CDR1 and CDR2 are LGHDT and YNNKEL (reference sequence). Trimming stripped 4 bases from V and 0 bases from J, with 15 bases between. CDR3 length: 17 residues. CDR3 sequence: CASSLRGILSTNEKLFF. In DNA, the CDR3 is TGTGCCAGCAGCCTCCGGGGCATCTTGTCAACTAATGAAAAACTGTTTTTT.

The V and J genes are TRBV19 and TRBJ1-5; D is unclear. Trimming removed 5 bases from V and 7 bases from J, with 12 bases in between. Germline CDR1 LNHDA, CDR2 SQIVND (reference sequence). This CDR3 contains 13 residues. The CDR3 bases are TGTGCCAGTAGTCTTGGGGTCGGACAGCCCCAGCATTTT. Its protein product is CASSLGVGQPQHF.

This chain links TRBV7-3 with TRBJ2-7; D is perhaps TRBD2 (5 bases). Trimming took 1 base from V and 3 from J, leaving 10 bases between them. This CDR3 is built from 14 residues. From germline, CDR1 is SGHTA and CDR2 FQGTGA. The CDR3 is CASSLKPGIYEQYF. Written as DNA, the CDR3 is TGTGCCAGCAGCTTAAAACCGGGAATCTACGAGCAGTACTTC.

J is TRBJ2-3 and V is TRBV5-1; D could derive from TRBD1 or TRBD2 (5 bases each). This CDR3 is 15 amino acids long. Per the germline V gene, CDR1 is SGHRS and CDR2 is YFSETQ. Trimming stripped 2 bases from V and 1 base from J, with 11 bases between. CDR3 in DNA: TGCGCCAGCAGCTTCGGGACGACCGGCACAGATACGCAGTATTTT. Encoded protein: CASSFGTTGTDTQYF.

CDR3 sequence (DNA): TGTGCCAGCAGCTCAGACTCCGATGGACAGCGCACAGATACGCAGTATTTT. The encoded protein is CASSSDSDGQRTDTQYF. V and J are TRBV7-9 and TRBJ2-3; TRBD1 might be the D (6 bases). V was cut by 4 bases and J by 1 base, with 18 bases left in between. The CDR3 is 17 amino acids. From germline, CDR1 is SEHNR and CDR2 FQNEAQ (reference sequence).

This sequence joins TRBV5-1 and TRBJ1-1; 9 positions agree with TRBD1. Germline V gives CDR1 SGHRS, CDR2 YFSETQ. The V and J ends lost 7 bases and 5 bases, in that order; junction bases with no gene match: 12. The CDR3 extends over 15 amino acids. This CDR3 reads CASARFNRGLTEAFF. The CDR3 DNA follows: TGCGCCAGCGCTCGGTTTAACAGGGGGCTAACTGAAGCTTTCTTT.

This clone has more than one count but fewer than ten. The DNA for the CDR3 is TGTGCCAGCAGAACGTTCGGGACTAGCGGGAATCGTTACTTC. Protein sequence: CASRTFGTSGNRYF. V usage is TRBV27 and J usage is TRBJ2-7, with 13 bases fitting TRBD2. V trimming: 6 bases; J trimming: 13 bases; junction bases outside the gene matches: 12. The CDR3 length is 14 residues. Germline V gives CDR1 MNHEY, CDR2 SMNVEV (reference sequence).

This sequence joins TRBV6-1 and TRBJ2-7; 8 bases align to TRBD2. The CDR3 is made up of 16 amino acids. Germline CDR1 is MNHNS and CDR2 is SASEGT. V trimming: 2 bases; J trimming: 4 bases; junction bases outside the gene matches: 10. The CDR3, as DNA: TGTGCCAGCAGTGAAACCTACGGGGGGGTCAGGTACGAGCAGTACTTC. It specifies CASSETYGGVRYEQYF.

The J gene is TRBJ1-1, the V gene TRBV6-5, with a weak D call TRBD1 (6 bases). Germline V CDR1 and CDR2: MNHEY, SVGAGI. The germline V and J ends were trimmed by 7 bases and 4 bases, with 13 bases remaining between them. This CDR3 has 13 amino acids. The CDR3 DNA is TGTGCCAGCAATAAACGGGGGCTCACTGAAGCTTTCTTT. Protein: CASNKRGLTEAFF.

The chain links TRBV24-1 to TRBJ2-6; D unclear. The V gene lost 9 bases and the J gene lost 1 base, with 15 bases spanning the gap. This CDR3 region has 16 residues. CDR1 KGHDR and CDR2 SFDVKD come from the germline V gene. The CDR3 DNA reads TGTGCCACCGCTCCCCAGAGCCCATCTGGGGCCAACGTCCTGACTTTC. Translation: CATAPQSPSGANVLTF.

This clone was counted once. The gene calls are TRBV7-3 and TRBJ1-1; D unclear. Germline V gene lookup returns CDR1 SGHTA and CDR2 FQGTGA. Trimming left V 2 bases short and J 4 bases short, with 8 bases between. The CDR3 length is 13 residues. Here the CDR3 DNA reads TGTGCCAGCAGCTTACCGGGTAGCACTGAAGCTTTCTTT. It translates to CASSLPGSTEAFF. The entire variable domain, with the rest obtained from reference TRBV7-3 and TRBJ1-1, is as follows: GAGVSQTPSNKVTEKGKYVELRCDPISGHTALYWYRQSLGQGPEFLIYFQGTGAADDSGLPNDRFFAVRPEGSVSTLKIQRTERGDSAVYLCASSLPGSTEAFFGQGTRLTVV.

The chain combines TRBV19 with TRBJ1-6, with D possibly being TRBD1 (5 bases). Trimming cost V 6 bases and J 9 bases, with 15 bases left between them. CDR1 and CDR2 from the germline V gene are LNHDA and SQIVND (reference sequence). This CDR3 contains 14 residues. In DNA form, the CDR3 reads TGTGCCAGTAGCGGGGACCCCGGACGTTCACCCCTCCACTTT. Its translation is CASSGDPGRSPLHF.

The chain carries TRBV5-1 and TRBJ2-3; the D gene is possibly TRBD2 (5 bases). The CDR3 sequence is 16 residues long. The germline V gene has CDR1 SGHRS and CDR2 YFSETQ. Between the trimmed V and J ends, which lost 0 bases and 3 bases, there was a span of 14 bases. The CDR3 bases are TGCGCCAGCAGCTTGGGGTCCGGGATTGGAACAGATACGCAGTATTTT. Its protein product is CASSLGSGIGTDTQYF.

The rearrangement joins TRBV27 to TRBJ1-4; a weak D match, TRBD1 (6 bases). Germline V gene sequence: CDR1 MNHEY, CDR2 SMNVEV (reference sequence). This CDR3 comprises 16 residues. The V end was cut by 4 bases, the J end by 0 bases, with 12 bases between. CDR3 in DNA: TGTGCCAGCAGTTCAGGGGATATTCCAACTAATGAAAAACTGTTTTTT. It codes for CASSSGDIPTNEKLFF.

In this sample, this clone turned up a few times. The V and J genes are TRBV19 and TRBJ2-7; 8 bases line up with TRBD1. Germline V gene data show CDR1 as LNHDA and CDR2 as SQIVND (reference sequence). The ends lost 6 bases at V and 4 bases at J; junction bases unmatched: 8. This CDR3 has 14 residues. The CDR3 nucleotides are TGTGCCAGTAGCGGGGGACAGGAGAGGTACGAGCAGTACTTC. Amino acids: CASSGGQERYEQYF. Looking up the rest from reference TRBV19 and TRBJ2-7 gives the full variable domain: DGGITQSPKYLFRKEGQNVTLSCEQNLNHDAMYWYRQDPGQGLRLIYYSQIVNDFQKGDIAEGYSVSREKKESFPLTVTSAQKNPTAFYLCASSGGQERYEQYFGPGTRLTVT.

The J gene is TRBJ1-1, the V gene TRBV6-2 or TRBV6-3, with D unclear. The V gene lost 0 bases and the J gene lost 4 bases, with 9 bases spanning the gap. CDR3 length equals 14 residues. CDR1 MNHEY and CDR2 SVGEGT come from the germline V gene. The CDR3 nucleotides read TGTGCCAGCAGTTACTCTTCGTTGGGCACTGAAGCTTTCTTT. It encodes CASSYSSLGTEAFF.

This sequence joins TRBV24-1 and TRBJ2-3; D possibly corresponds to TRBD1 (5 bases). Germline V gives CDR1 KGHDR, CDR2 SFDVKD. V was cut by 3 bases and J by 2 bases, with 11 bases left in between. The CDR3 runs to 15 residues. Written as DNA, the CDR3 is TGTGCCACCAGTGATCCTGACAGAGACACAGATACGCAGTATTTT. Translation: CATSDPDRDTDTQYF.

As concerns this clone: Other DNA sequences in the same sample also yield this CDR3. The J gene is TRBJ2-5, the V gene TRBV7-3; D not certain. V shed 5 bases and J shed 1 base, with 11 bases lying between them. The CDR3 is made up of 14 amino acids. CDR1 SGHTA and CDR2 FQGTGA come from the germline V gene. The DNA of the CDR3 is TGTGCCAGCAGCCCGACTGGGCTCCAAGAGACCCAGTACTTC. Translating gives CASSPTGLQETQYF.

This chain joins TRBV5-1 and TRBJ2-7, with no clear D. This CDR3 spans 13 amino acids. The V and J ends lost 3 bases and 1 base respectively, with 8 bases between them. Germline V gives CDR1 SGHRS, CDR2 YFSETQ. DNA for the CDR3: TGCGCCAGCAGCTGGGAAGCGTCCTACGAGCAGTACTTC. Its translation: CASSWEASYEQYF.

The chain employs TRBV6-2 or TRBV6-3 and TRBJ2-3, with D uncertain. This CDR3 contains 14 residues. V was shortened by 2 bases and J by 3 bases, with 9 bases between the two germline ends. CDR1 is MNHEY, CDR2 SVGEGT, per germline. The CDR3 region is CASSYVSRTDTQYF. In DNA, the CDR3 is TGTGCCAGCAGTTACGTTTCAAGGACAGATACGCAGTATTTT.